This is a list of T cell receptor beta chains from one sample in a study of T cells after yellow fever vaccination. Each CDR3 protein gets one entry after TCRdb re-called the 5' RACE reads with MiXCR. Of roughly 32,000 distinct CDR3 sequences listed, about 4.4% were seen once; the top ten hold around 45%. Sequencing used CD8+ T cells sorted from PBMCs, obtained 5 days after the yellow fever booster vaccination. The receptors were sampled from a young man who received the YFV17D yellow fever vaccine. Each CDR3 is given with its conserved first and last residue. The order of the fields is J gene, clone size, D gene, V gene, CDR3 DNA, CDR3 protein. A D gene is named only where the DNA matches it firmly. Expanded clones get a size class; other rows say once, few or many, or leave the size out.

>TRBJ2-7|many|-|TRBV5-1
TGCGCCAGCAGCTTGGAACCCTGGGGGCGGCCTGGCCACGAGCAGTACTTC
CASSLEPWGRPGHEQYF
>TRBJ2-7|many|-|TRBV6-5
TGTGCCAGCAGTTACGAAGCGGACGAACCTTCCTACGAGCAGTACTTC
CASSYEADEPSYEQYF
>TRBJ2-1|many|-|TRBV9
TGTGCCAGCAGCGTAGAAACGGGGACGGGGGATGAGCAGTTCTTC
CASSVETGTGDEQFF
>TRBJ2-7|many|-|TRBV27
TGTGCCAGCCGTGGCCAGGGTAGCCCCCGGAGCTTGGGGCAGTACTTC
CASRGQGSPRSLGQYF
>TRBJ1-5|many|-|TRBV4-1
TGCGCCAGCAGCCAAGATGATCTCCCCAATCAGCCCCAGCATTTT
CASSQDDLPNQPQHF
>TRBJ2-1|many|-|TRBV5-1
TGCGCCAGCCAGTTTCTTAATGAGCAGTTCTTC
CASQFLNEQFF
>TRBJ2-3|many|-|TRBV6-5
TGTGCCAGCAGTTACGGGACGGACGGGACCGACACAGATACGCAGTATTTT
CASSYGTDGTDTDTQYF
>TRBJ2-2|many|TRBD2|TRBV29-1
TGCAGCGTTCGATTGGCGGGAGTAAACACCGGGGAGCTGTTTTTT
CSVRLAGVNTGELFF
>TRBJ2-2|many|TRBD1|TRBV20-1
TGCAGTGCTCGCCGACAGGGTGGCGGGGAGCTGTTTTTT
CSARRQGGGELFF
>TRBJ2-1|many|TRBD2|TRBV11-1
TGTGCCAGCAGCTCTCTAGCGGGAGGGCTCAATGAGCAGTTCTTC
CASSSLAGGLNEQFF
>TRBJ2-1|many|-|TRBV25-1
TGTGCCAGCAGTGACTTGGGGTGGCAGTTCTTC
CASSDLGWQFF
>TRBJ2-2|many|TRBD2|TRBV4-2
TGTGCCAGCAGCCAAGCCCCCGGGCTTCCTAGCGGGAGGGCCGGGGAGCTGTTTTTT
CASSQAPGLPSGRAGELFF
>TRBJ2-2|few|-|TRBV4-3
TGCGCCAGCAGCCAAAAGAGTCAGAACACCGGGGAGCTGTTTTTT
CASSQKSQNTGELFF
>TRBJ1-3|many|-|TRBV12-3/TRBV12-4
TGTGCCAGCAGTTTCCAGGGTTTGGCCACCATATATTTT
CASSFQGLATIYF
>TRBJ2-1|many|TRBD2|TRBV7-9
TGTGCCAGCAGCTCCAGGACTAGCGGTCCAGGGGAGTTCTTC
CASSSRTSGPGEFF
>TRBJ2-5|many|-|TRBV5-1
TGCGCCAGCAGCTTGGAGGGCGTTGAGGGGGTGGAGACCCAGTACTTC
CASSLEGVEGVETQYF
>TRBJ2-3|many|-|TRBV4-2
TGTGCCAGCAGCCATCTAGGCACAGATACGCAGTATTTT
CASSHLGTDTQYF
>TRBJ2-7|many|-|TRBV6-9
TGTGCCAGCAGACTAGGGGGGCCCTACGAGCAGTACTTC
CASRLGGPYEQYF
>TRBJ2-1|many|TRBD2|TRBV27
TGTGCCAGCGGGTCCACTTCTAGCGGAGCCCACTACAATGAGCAGTTCTTC
CASGSTSSGAHYNEQFF
>TRBJ2-3|many|-|TRBV15
TGTGCCACCAGCACCTCGGGAGCCTTCACAGATACGCAGTATTTT
CATSTSGAFTDTQYF
>TRBJ2-1|many|-|TRBV24-1
TGTGCCACCAGTGATTTCTATAGCCATGAGCAGTTCTTC
CATSDFYSHEQFF
>TRBJ2-3|many|-|TRBV20-1
TGCAGTGCTGCCGGGACACAAAGCACAGATACGCAGTATTTT
CSAAGTQSTDTQYF
>TRBJ2-7|many|TRBD2|TRBV5-6
TGTGCCAGCAGCTTCGGACTAGCGGGCGAGCAGTACTTC
CASSFGLAGEQYF
>TRBJ2-1|many|-|TRBV5-1
TGCGCCAGCAGCTTGTTTAGGGATTTTTACAATGAGCAGTTCTTC
CASSLFRDFYNEQFF
>TRBJ2-3|many|-|TRBV3-1
TGTGCCAGCAGTCAGGAGGCTACAGATACGCAGTATTTT
CASSQEATDTQYF
>TRBJ2-1|many|-|TRBV4-2
TGTGCCAGCAGCCAAGATCTGGCGGCCTACAATGAGCAGTTCTTC
CASSQDLAAYNEQFF
>TRBJ1-1|many|TRBD1|TRBV4-2
TGTGCCAGCAGCCCCACAGAGGGGGCTAACACTGAAGCTTTCTTT
CASSPTEGANTEAFF
>TRBJ1-1|many|-|TRBV27
TGTGCCAGCAGTTTTGACTCAAACACTGAAGCTTTCTTT
CASSFDSNTEAFF
>TRBJ2-7|many|TRBD2|TRBV20-1
TGCAGTCTTACTGGGAGGGTCTCCTACGAGCAGTACTTC
CSLTGRVSYEQYF
>TRBJ2-7|many|-|TRBV29-1
TGCAGCGTAGTAGGTGTGTCAGGGGAGACCCCCTACGAGCAGTACTTC
CSVVGVSGETPYEQYF
>TRBJ2-5|many|TRBD2|TRBV2
TGTGCCAGCAGTGTAGGGACTACAAAAGAGACCCAGTACTTC
CASSVGTTKETQYF
>TRBJ2-2|many|TRBD2|TRBV29-1
TGCAGCGTTGAAGCCGGGGGGGTGAACACCGGGGAGCTGTTTTTT
CSVEAGGVNTGELFF
>TRBJ2-7|-|-|TRBV28
TGTGCCACCCGGACAGTTCTTGGGGGCGAGCAGTACTTC
CATRTVLGGEQYF
>TRBJ2-1|many|-|TRBV2
TGTGCCAGCAGTGATGTGGTTACAAGCTCCTACAATGAGCAGTTCTTC
CASSDVVTSSYNEQFF
>TRBJ2-1|many|TRBD2|TRBV7-2
TGTGCCAGCAGGCGGACTAGCAATCCCAATGAGCAGTTCTTC
CASRRTSNPNEQFF
>TRBJ2-7|few|-|TRBV30
TGTGCCTGGAGTGTACTCAGTGGCTACGAGCAGTACTTC
CAWSVLSGYEQYF
>TRBJ1-4|many|-|TRBV19
TGTGCCAGTAGAGACTATGGGGCGCCTGGTGAAAAACTGTTTTTT
CASRDYGAPGEKLFF
>TRBJ2-2|many|-|TRBV7-6
TGTGCCAGCAGCTCCGGAGGGGGCGACGTGTACACCGGGGAGCTGTTTTTT
CASSSGGGDVYTGELFF
>TRBJ2-7|few|TRBD2|TRBV15
TGTGCCACCAGCACGGTGAGCGGGGTCAACGAGCAGTACTTC
CATSTVSGVNEQYF
>TRBJ2-1|many|-|TRBV6-5
TGTGCCAGCAGTTCTAGAGGAGCCACTCCCTACAATGAGCAGTTCTTC
CASSSRGATPYNEQFF
>TRBJ2-5|few|TRBD2|TRBV7-7
TGTGCTAGCAGCTCAGGACTAGCGTCGTACCAAGAGACCCAGTACTTC
CASSSGLASYQETQYF
>TRBJ2-1|many|-|TRBV27
TGTGCCACTACACGGGGGGCCAATGAGCAGTTCTTC
CATTRGANEQFF
>TRBJ2-6|many|-|TRBV10-1
TGCGCCAGCAGTATCGACACGGGGGCGCTTGGGGCCAACGTCCTGACTTTC
CASSIDTGALGANVLTF
>TRBJ2-7|many|TRBD1|TRBV7-9
TGTGCCAGCAGCCCCGTGGGGACAGGGTTCTACGAGCAGTACTTC
CASSPVGTGFYEQYF
>TRBJ1-2|many|TRBD1|TRBV6-6
TGTGCCAGCGGGAGGGACAGACATGGCTACACCTTC
CASGRDRHGYTF
>TRBJ1-1|many|-|TRBV29-1
TGCAGCGTTGAATCCGACGGGAACACTGAAGCTTTCTTT
CSVESDGNTEAFF
>TRBJ2-1|many|-|TRBV7-9
TGTGCCAGCCCGGAAGGGGGGAGCCCACCCAACAATGAGCAGTTCTTC
CASPEGGSPPNNEQFF
>TRBJ2-3|many|-|TRBV7-2
TGTGCCAGCAGCCTTGTGCAGGGCACAGATACGCAGTATTTT
CASSLVQGTDTQYF
>TRBJ2-1|many|-|TRBV6-5
TGTGCCAGCTGTAGTTCCTACAATGAGCAGTTCTTC
CASCSSYNEQFF
>TRBJ2-7|many|-|TRBV20-1
TGCAGTGTCATGGGGACTTCCAACTACGAGCAGTACTTC
CSVMGTSNYEQYF
>TRBJ2-1|-|TRBD2|TRBV29-1
TGCAGCGTTGTGGGTAGCGGGATCGAGCAGTTCTTC
CSVVGSGIEQFF
>TRBJ1-1|many|-|TRBV19
TGTGCCAGTAGTATTGGGGTCACTGAAGCTTTCTTT
CASSIGVTEAFF
>TRBJ2-7|many|TRBD1|TRBV7-9
TGTGCCAGCAGCTTTTCCGACAGGGGGCTTTACGAGCAGTACTTC
CASSFSDRGLYEQYF